The rows below give T cell receptor beta chains drawn from one sample of a study of T-cell memory formation after mild COVID-19. TCRdb re-called the 5' RACE reads through MiXCR, storing one row per CDR3 protein. The sample has about 400,000 distinct CDR3 sequences, 20% to 25% seen once. Sequenced sample: PBMCs or a T cell subset sorted from them (not recorded which). The source of these receptors is an adult woman who had mild COVID-19 (a few samples of this study predate the infection). Cell type and time point are not known. CDR3s include the opening cysteine and the closing phenylalanine or tryptophan. A D gene is named only where the DNA matches it firmly. Size is omitted from some rows. Given values are once, few, many or a class for expanded clones.

>TRBJ2-7|NA|NA|15|TRBV4-1
TGCGCCAGCAGCCCTACCCGGACACCGACCTACGAGCAGTACTTC
CASSPTRTPTYEQYF
>TRBJ2-5|TRBD2|many|19|TRBV25-1
TGTGCCAGCAGTGATCCCCCCCCTCTAGGTAGCGGGAGTGAAGAGACCCAGTACTTC
CASSDPPPLGSGSEETQYF
>TRBJ1-1|TRBD1|NA|13|TRBV19
TGTGCCAGTAGGGGACAGACGAACACTGAAGCTTTCTTT
CASRGQTNTEAFF
>TRBJ2-7|NA|NA|14|TRBV15
TGTGCCACCAGCAGCTCCGGGATCTCCTACGAGCAGTACTTC
CATSSSGISYEQYF
>TRBJ1-6|NA|many|14|TRBV20-1
TGCAGTGCTACAGGGGTAGAGTTGCGTTCACCCCTCCACTTT
CSATGVELRSPLHF
>TRBJ2-3|TRBD2|NA|16|TRBV11-2
TGTGCCAGCACCGGGACTAGCGGGAGGAGTTGGGATACGCAGTATTTT
CASTGTSGRSWDTQYF
>TRBJ2-3|NA|NA|15|TRBV7-6
TGTGCCAGCAGCTGGCTTGGCAGTAGCACAGATACGCAGTATTTT
CASSWLGSSTDTQYF
>TRBJ1-2|NA|few|13|TRBV4-1
TGCGCCAGCAGCCAGAGGGACGCCTATGGCTACACCTTC
CASSQRDAYGYTF
>TRBJ2-1|NA|few|11|TRBV12-5
TGTGCTAGTGGTCTCGGACCGAAGCAGTTCTTC
CASGLGPKQFF
>TRBJ1-6|TRBD1|once|17|TRBV4-1
TGCGCCAGCAGCCAAGACCCCGGGACAGAACTGAATTCACCCCTCCACTTT
CASSQDPGTELNSPLHF
>TRBJ1-2|NA|NA|15|TRBV6-2/TRBV6-3
TGTGCCAGCAGTTACTCGACGGCGGTTGCCTATGGCTACACCTTC
CASSYSTAVAYGYTF
>TRBJ1-6|TRBD1|NA|16|TRBV5-5
TGTGCCAGCAGCTGGACCGGGACAGGGTCACAATCACCCCTCCACTTT
CASSWTGTGSQSPLHF
>TRBJ2-1|NA|few|13|TRBV7-8
TGTGCCAGCAGCTCCGGACTGGTCCATGAGCAGTTCTTC
CASSSGLVHEQFF
>TRBJ1-6|NA|many|17|TRBV12-3/TRBV12-4
TGTGCCAGCAGTTTATGGTCTTTCGGAAGGGGCTCTTCACCCCTCCACTTT
CASSLWSFGRGSSPLHF
>TRBJ2-1|TRBD2|NA|16|TRBV29-1
TGCAGCGTTGGCCCTCTCCTAGCGGCGCCCCACAATGAGCAGTTCTTC
CSVGPLLAAPHNEQFF
>TRBJ1-3|NA|NA|14|TRBV6-5
TGTGCCAGCAGAACCCTAGAAGCTGGAAACACCATATATTTT
CASRTLEAGNTIYF
>TRBJ2-6|NA|few|16|TRBV6-5
TGTGCCAGCAGTCCTCGGGGGCTCTCTGGGGCCAACGTCCTGACTTTC
CASSPRGLSGANVLTF
>TRBJ1-2|NA|NA|13|TRBV5-1
TGCGCCAGCAGTCCGGGGTATGTCGGAGGCTACACCTTC
CASSPGYVGGYTF
>TRBJ2-7|TRBD2|many|15|TRBV9
TGTGCCAGCAGCGTAGCGGAGGGAGGGCCCTACGAGCAGTACTTC
CASSVAEGGPYEQYF
>TRBJ2-2|NA|NA|16|TRBV12-3/TRBV12-4
TGTGCCAGCAGTCCCGAAAAGGACAGTTTGGCCGGGGAGCTGTTTTTT
CASSPEKDSLAGELFF
>TRBJ1-4|NA|few|16|TRBV7-2
TGTGCCAGCAGCTGGACGACGACCGCAACTAATGAAAAACTGTTTTTT
CASSWTTTATNEKLFF
>TRBJ2-2|NA|NA|15|TRBV7-8
TGTGCCAGCAGCTTAGTGGGACTCCCAACCGGGGAGCTGTTTTTT
CASSLVGLPTGELFF
>TRBJ1-1|NA|NA|14|TRBV20-1
TGCAGTGCTAGACGGGGGGCGAAGAACACTGAAGCTTTCTTT
CSARRGAKNTEAFF
>TRBJ2-7|TRBD1|few|14|TRBV6-5
TGTGCCAGCAGTCACCTGGACAGGGTGGACGAGCAGTACTTC
CASSHLDRVDEQYF
>TRBJ2-7|NA|NA|13|TRBV29-1
TGCAGCGTTGAAGCCCTCGGGCAAAACGAGCAGTACTTC
CSVEALGQNEQYF
>TRBJ1-4|NA|few|15|TRBV5-1
TGCGCCAGCAGCTTGGGGCAGAGAGGGACTGAAAAACTGTTTTTT
CASSLGQRGTEKLFF
>TRBJ1-1|NA|NA|13|TRBV7-2
TGTGCCAGCAGCTTACCTATGGGGACTGAAGCTTTCTTT
CASSLPMGTEAFF
>TRBJ1-4|TRBD1|NA|15|TRBV6-1
TGTGCCAGCAGCACCGGGACAGGGGTCAGTGAAAAACTGTTTTTT
CASSTGTGVSEKLFF